Detailed here is one T cell receptor (beta chain). Its target is not known. Germline loops: CDR1 DFQATT, CDR2 SNEGSKA (reference sequence). This CDR3 contains 15 residues. The sample belongs to a study of T cells expressing NK-cell markers. In generating TCR beta cDNA, 5'RACE template switching with UMIs was used. After re-calling the 5' RACE reads, TCRdb lists one entry per CDR3 protein, DNA absent. The table for this sample gives around 550,000 distinct CDR3 sequences. Study-level results: A handful of donors showed these clonotypes also leading the CD3+CD56-NKG2C+ fraction.

What was sequenced was blood T cells: a sorted CD56 or NKG2C T cell subset, CD4+ or CD8+ T cells, or bulk PBMC T cells (not recorded which). The sequence came from a man younger than 35 in good health. The rearrangement uses TRBV20-1 and TRBJ2-5; the TCRdb call, TRBD1, lacks DNA for checking. The CDR3 is CSARDLGGGRETQYF.